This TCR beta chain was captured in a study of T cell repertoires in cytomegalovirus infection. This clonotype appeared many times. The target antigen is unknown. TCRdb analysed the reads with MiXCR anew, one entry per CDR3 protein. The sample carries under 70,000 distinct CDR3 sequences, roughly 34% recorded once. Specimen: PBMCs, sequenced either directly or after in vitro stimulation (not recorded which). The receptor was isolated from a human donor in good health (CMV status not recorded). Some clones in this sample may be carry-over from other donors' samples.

CDR3 sequence: CASSQDQASGNSYNEQFF. CDR3 coding DNA: TGTGCCAGCAGCCAAGATCAGGCTAGCGGGAACTCCTACAATGAGCAGTTCTTC. The chain employs TRBV3-1 and TRBJ2-1; 9 nucleotides align to TRBD2. The V and J ends lost 0 bases and 0 bases, in that order; junction bases with no gene match: 6. This CDR3 has 18 residues. Germline CDR1 LGHDT, CDR2 YNNKEL (reference sequence).